This T cell receptor beta chain was sequenced in a study of shared clonotypes between healthy human individuals. A remark on this clone: Antigen unknown.

In the authors' methods: Sequence data from immunoSEQ were junction-only and lacked quality scores; consequently, filtering differed. Generated by immunoSEQ multiplex PCR, the TCRdb table keeps only in-frame clones and is missing some. V, J and clone size reflect that table, while D and trimming were determined from the DNA. The sample includes approximately 180,000 clones, 85% to 95% of them seen just once. Findings and limits, study-wide: The study found lower generation probabilities in non-shared clonotypes than in those shared by all four donors. Only a few donors were included, so the genetic and exposure-history diversity represented was limited.

Sequenced material: naive CD4+ T cells sorted from blood. Subset defined: CD45RA+ positively selected. The receptor's source is a woman in her twenties or thirties in good health.

The CDR3 loop reads CAWSEGLASFQQYF. The CDR3 DNA reads as TGTGCCTGGAGTGAGGGACTAGCGTCTTTTCAGCAGTACTTC. J is TRBJ2-7 and V is TRBV30, with 10 bases identical to TRBD2. Trimming took 1 base from V and 8 from J; bases not matched to a gene: 8. Germline V CDR1 and CDR2: GTSNPN, SVGIG (reference sequence). The CDR3 length is 14 residues.